What follows are 4 T cell receptor beta chains derived from one specimen sequenced in a study of blood T cells in healthy people across ages. A second PCR of 7 to 11 cycles used a sample-barcoded 5' primer and a J-beta primer mix. One entry per CDR3 protein results from TCRdb running MiXCR on the 5' RACE reads. The sample yields 1.5 million to 2 million distinct CDR3 sequences, less than 50% seen once. The sample consisted of blood. These receptors came from a woman aged 40 to 50 in good health.

This clonotype has a single count. One junction end disagrees with the germline gene, perhaps due to a read error. The gene calls are TRBV10-3 and TRBJ1-6; TRBD1 agrees at 12 bases. The CDR3 has 14 residues. CDR1 is ENHRY, CDR2 SYGVKD, per germline. The CDR3 here is CAVRGTGGNSPLHF. The CDR3 DNA sequence: TGTGCCGTCAGAGGGACAGGGGGCAATTCACCCCTCCACTTT.

V usage is TRBV14 and J usage is TRBJ2-1, with TRBD1 identical over 7 bases. V shed 8 bases and J 1 base; nucleotides not matched to a gene: 5. The V gene's germline CDR1 is SGHDN and CDR2 FVKESK. The CDR3 spans 14 residues. The CDR3, as DNA: TGTGCCAGCCGAGACAGGGAATCCTACAATGAGCAGTTCTTC. It is translated as CASRDRESYNEQFF.

The chain is built from TRBV6-2 or TRBV6-3 and TRBJ2-3; 7 nucleotides match TRBD2. Germline V gene data show CDR1 as MNHEY and CDR2 as SVGEGT. Trimming cost V 2 bases and J 4 bases; bases outside gene matches: 12. There are 17 residues in the CDR3. The CDR3 nucleotides read TGTGCCAGCAGTTACCCAGGGACTATCCGGGGGGCAGATACGCAGTATTTT. It yields the protein CASSYPGTIRGADTQYF.

V and J are TRBV20-1 and TRBJ2-3, with D unresolved. Germline loops: CDR1 DFQATT, CDR2 SNEGSKA (reference sequence). The V gene lost 5 bases and the J gene lost 1 base, with 10 bases spanning the gap. This CDR3 contains 13 residues. The CDR3 loop is CSAPRQGTDTQYF. The CDR3 DNA follows: TGCAGTGCTCCGAGGCAGGGCACAGATACGCAGTATTTT.